This TCR beta chain is drawn from a study of T-cell reconstitution after alpha-beta-depleted transplantation in children. The TCRbeta library incorporated unique molecular identifiers. TCRdb ran MiXCR on the PCR reads and lists one entry per CDR3 protein. This table has 400,000 to 550,000 distinct CDR3 sequences, more than 9% appearing once. Looked up from germline, CDR1 is LGHNA and CDR2 is YSLEER. The CDR3 has 13 residues. V was trimmed by 4 bases and J by 9 bases, leaving 13 bases between them. The chain employs TRBV4-3 and TRBJ2-1; D may be TRBD2 (6 bases). The sequence derives from a child aged 2 to 10 with inherited bone marrow failure, due to receive a stem cell transplant. The sequences come from PBMCs, collected before TCRalphabeta/CD19-depleted stem cell transplant. The CDR3 spells CASSRLPAGEQFF. In nucleotides, the CDR3 is TGCGCCAGCAGCCGACTCCCAGCGGGTGAGCAGTTCTTC.